This T cell receptor beta chain was retrieved from a study of long-term antiretroviral therapy in people with HIV. General study points: Clones showing expansion before ART dominated the repertoire at all time points. Samples were collected from about 2004 to 2018 under possibly less effective ART regimens.

Sequencing used immunoSEQ v3.0 at survey level. Sequencing was designed to cover roughly 35,000-55,000 T-cell genomes in each sample. Clones were sequenced by immunoSEQ multiplex PCR, and TCRdb holds only the in-frame ones, with some missing. The sample shows 20,000 to 25,000 clones, around 84% of them seen only once. This clone was observed a single time. No antigen is known for it. The CDR3 spans 15 residues. The V and J ends lost 0 bases and 3 bases respectively, with 7 bases between them. The germline CDR1 and CDR2 sequences are SGHRS and YFSETQ. The source was unsorted PBMCs, collected 1.3 years after starting antiretroviral therapy. The sequence was obtained from a man aged 55 to 70 with HIV. The rearrangement uses TRBV5-1 and TRBJ1-6, with D unresolved. CDR3 DNA sequence: TGCGCCAGCAGCTTGGGCACGCTCTATAATTCACCCCTCCACTTT. Amino acids: CASSLGTLYNSPLHF. Based on the CDR3 plus reference TRBV5-1 and TRBJ1-6, the full variable domain is KAGVTQTPRYLIKTRGQQVTLSCSPISGHRSVSWYQQTPGQGLQFLFEYFSETQRNKGNFPGRFSGRQFSNSRSEMNVSTLELGDSALYLCASSLGTLYNSPLHFGNGTRLTVT.